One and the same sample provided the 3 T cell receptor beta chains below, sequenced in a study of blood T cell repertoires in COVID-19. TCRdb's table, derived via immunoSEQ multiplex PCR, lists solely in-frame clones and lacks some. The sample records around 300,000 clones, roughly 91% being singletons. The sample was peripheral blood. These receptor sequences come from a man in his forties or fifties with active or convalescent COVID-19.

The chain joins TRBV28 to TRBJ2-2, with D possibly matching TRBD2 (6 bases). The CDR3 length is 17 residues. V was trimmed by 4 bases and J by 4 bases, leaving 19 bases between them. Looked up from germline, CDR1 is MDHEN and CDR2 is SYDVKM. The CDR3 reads CASSSSSGVGGTGELFF. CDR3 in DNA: TGTGCCAGCAGTTCCAGTTCTGGGGTGGGGGGCACCGGGGAGCTGTTTTTT.

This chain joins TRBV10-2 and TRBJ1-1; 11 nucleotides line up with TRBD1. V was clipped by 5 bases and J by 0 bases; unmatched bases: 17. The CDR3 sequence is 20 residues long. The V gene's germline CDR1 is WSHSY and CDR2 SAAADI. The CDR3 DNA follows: TGCGCCAGCAGTAAGGGGACAGGGGGAGGGCTGGAGCCCTTGAACACTGAAGCTTTCTTT. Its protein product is CASSKGTGGGLEPLNTEAFF.

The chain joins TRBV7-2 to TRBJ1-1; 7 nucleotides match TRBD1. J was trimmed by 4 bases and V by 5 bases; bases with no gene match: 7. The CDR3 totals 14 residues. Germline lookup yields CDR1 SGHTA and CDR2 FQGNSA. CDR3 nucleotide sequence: TGTGCCAGCAGCCAGACAGGGTCGGGCACTGAAGCTTTCTTT. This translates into CASSQTGSGTEAFF.